These 15 T cell receptor beta chains came from one sample sequenced in a study of T-cell memory formation after mild COVID-19. TCRdb independently ran MiXCR on the 5' RACE reads; one entry per CDR3 protein. The sample yields 30,000 to 45,000 distinct CDR3 sequences, about 10% seen once. The specimen sequenced was PBMCs or a T cell subset sorted from them (not recorded which). Receptors were obtained from a man between 18 and 35 years old who had mild COVID-19 (a few samples of this study predate the infection). Cell type and time point are not known.

In its sample, this clonotype was seen many times. The V gene is TRBV7-9, the J gene TRBJ2-5, with TRBD1 matching over 9 bases. The V segment lost 7 bases and the J segment 5 bases; nucleotides outside the gene matches: 17. The length of the CDR3 is 17 residues. Germline values: CDR1 SEHNR, CDR2 FQNEAQ (reference sequence). The CDR3 nucleotides are TGTGCCAGCACACCGGGACAGGGCTTTGTTCGGCGGGAGACCCAGTACTTC. Protein sequence: CASTPGQGFVRRETQYF.

Many counts were recorded for this clonotype. The rearrangement links TRBV9 to TRBJ1-1, with D possibly being TRBD1 (5 bases). CDR1 is SGDLS and CDR2 is YYNGEE in the germline V gene. The CDR3 is 15 residues long. Between the trimmed V and J ends, which lost 3 bases and 5 bases, there was a span of 17 bases. The CDR3 nucleotides are TGTGCCAGCAGCGAACGGTATGGGGGAGGGACTGAAGCTTTCTTT. Translated, it gives CASSERYGGGTEAFF. Using reference TRBV9 and TRBJ1-1 for the parts outside the CDR3, the full variable domain is DSGVTQTPKHLITATGQRVTLRCSPRSGDLSVYWYQQSLDQGLQFLIQYYNGEERAKGNILERFSAQQFPDLHSELNLSSLELGDSALYFCASSERYGGGTEAFFGQGTRLTVV.

There are many counts of this clonotype. V and J are TRBV4-3 and TRBJ2-5, with TRBD2 identical over 8 bases. Germline trimming cut 0 bases from V and 2 bases from J; bases unmatched to any gene: 11. Germline CDR1 and CDR2: LGHNA and YSLEER. This CDR3 contains 18 residues. The CDR3 is CASSQDRVGTREQETQYF. The CDR3 DNA follows: TGCGCCAGCAGCCAAGACCGAGTGGGGACTAGGGAGCAAGAGACCCAGTACTTC.

This clonotype was seen ten or more times. This rearrangement joins TRBV2 to TRBJ1-1, with 7 positions matching TRBD1. Germline V gene lookup returns CDR1 SNHLY and CDR2 FYNNEI. The ends lost 4 bases at V and 1 base at J; junction bases unmatched: 3. This CDR3 has 14 residues. The CDR3 DNA reads TGTGCCAGCAGTGTCGAGGGGGCGAACACTGAAGCTTTCTTT. Amino acid sequence: CASSVEGANTEAFF. The complete variable domain, with remaining parts taken from reference TRBV2 and TRBJ1-1, reads EPEVTQTPSHQVTQMGQEVILRCVPISNHLYFYWYRQILGQKVEFLVSFYNNEISEKSEIFDDQFSVERPDGSNFTLKIRSTKLEDSAMYFCASSVEGANTEAFFGQGTRLTVV.

The V call is TRBV20-1, the J call TRBJ2-1, with no clear D. Germline V CDR1 and CDR2: DFQATT, SNEGSKA (reference sequence). The CDR3 spans 17 residues. With 5 bases removed from V and 0 bases from J, the gap between germline ends came to 20 bases. The CDR3 protein is CSALGQSLPSSYNEQFF. In nucleotides, the CDR3 is TGCAGTGCTCTCGGCCAAAGCCTCCCCAGCTCCTACAATGAGCAGTTCTTC.

This clonotype appeared many times. The V and J genes are TRBV27 and TRBJ2-2; D tentatively fits TRBD1 or TRBD2 (5 bases each). CDR3 size: 16 residues. Germline lookup yields CDR1 MNHEY and CDR2 SMNVEV (reference sequence). The V gene lost 4 bases and the J gene lost 5 bases, with 17 bases spanning the gap. The CDR3 nucleotides read TGTGCCAGCAGTTCCCCATCCGGGACGGCTACCGGGGAGCTGTTTTTT. Its protein product is CASSSPSGTATGELFF.

This clonotype was detected only a few times. The CDR3 sequence is CASSLGLDQTQYF. CDR3 nucleotide sequence: TGTGCCAGCAGCTTAGGGCTAGATCAGACCCAGTACTTC. The chain carries TRBV7-2 and TRBJ2-5; D not resolved. Trimming cost V 1 base and J 6 bases, with 9 bases left between them. CDR1 and CDR2 from the germline V gene are SGHTA and FQGNSA. CDR3 length: 13 residues.

The genes are TRBV5-1 and TRBJ2-3; tentatively, D is TRBD2 (6 bases). V lost 1 base and J 1 base, leaving 13 bases between the germline ends. Germline V gene sequence: CDR1 SGHRS, CDR2 YFSETQ. CDR3 size: 16 residues. In nucleotides, the CDR3 is TGCGCCAGCAGCTTGAGCACTAGCTGGGGCACAGATACGCAGTATTTT. This encodes CASSLSTSWGTDTQYF.

This clonotype showed up many times. The chain couples TRBV7-2 to TRBJ1-2, with 7 nucleotides matching TRBD1. CDR1 SGHTA and CDR2 FQGNSA come from the germline V gene. V shed 4 bases and J 4 bases; nucleotides not matched to a gene: 6. This CDR3 spans 14 amino acids. The CDR3 DNA reads TGTGCCAGCAGCTCACGACAGGGCTTCTATGGCTACACCTTC. Its translation: CASSSRQGFYGYTF.

This clonotype was recorded at least ten times. The rearrangement joins TRBV7-2 to TRBJ2-2; 9 nucleotides match TRBD2. The germline CDR1 and CDR2 sequences are SGHTA and FQGNSA. This CDR3 contains 16 residues. V shed 5 bases and J 3 bases; nucleotides not matched to a gene: 7. CDR3 coding DNA: TGTGCCAGCAGCCCGCGACTAGCGGCCTACACCGGGGAGCTGTTTTTT. Residues: CASSPRLAAYTGELFF.

This clonotype qualifies as medium-sized (0.01 to 0.1%). DNA for the CDR3: TGTGCCAGCAGCTTATCGGGGACCACCGGGGAGCTGTTTTTT. Protein: CASSLSGTTGELFF. V usage is TRBV7-3 and J usage is TRBJ2-2; D might be TRBD1 or TRBD2, each matching 5 bases. V was shortened by 2 bases and J by 4 bases, with 8 bases between the two germline ends. CDR3 length: 14 residues. CDR1 is SGHTA, CDR2 FQGTGA, per germline. Drawing the rest from reference TRBV7-3 and TRBJ2-2, the complete variable domain is GAGVSQTPSNKVTEKGKYVELRCDPISGHTALYWYRQSLGQGPEFLIYFQGTGAADDSGLPNDRFFAVRPEGSVSTLKIQRTERGDSAVYLCASSLSGTTGELFFGEGSRLTVL.

This clonotype was picked up many times. This chain links TRBV5-8 with TRBJ1-1; TRBD1 agrees at 7 bases. This CDR3 has 16 residues. V was clipped by 4 bases and J by 0 bases; unmatched bases: 9. Germline V CDR1 and CDR2: SGHTS, YDEGEE. CDR3 protein: CASSIYTGAMNTEAFF. Written as DNA, the CDR3 is TGTGCCAGCAGCATATACACAGGGGCCATGAACACTGAAGCTTTCTTT.

This clonotype showed up many times. This chain joins TRBV10-3 and TRBJ1-5, with D possibly matching TRBD1 (5 bases). This CDR3 spans 14 amino acids. CDR1 is ENHRY and CDR2 is SYGVKD in the germline V gene. V lost 5 bases and J 0 bases, leaving 8 bases between the germline ends. The CDR3 region is CAISPDSSNQPQHF. In DNA form, the CDR3 reads TGTGCCATCAGTCCCGACAGTAGCAATCAGCCCCAGCATTTT.

In its sample, this clonotype was seen many times. This rearrangement joins TRBV18 to TRBJ2-3, with 8 bases identical to TRBD1. V lost 5 bases and J lost 6; bases outside the gene matches: 16. CDR3 length equals 17 residues. The germline V gene has CDR1 KGHSH and CDR2 LQKENI. This CDR3 is CASSYPELGTGVDTQYF. The CDR3 DNA reads as TGTGCCAGCTCATATCCGGAGTTGGGGACAGGAGTCGATACGCAGTATTTT.

In its sample, this clonotype was seen many times. The V gene is TRBV7-8, the J gene TRBJ2-1, with 7 positions matching TRBD1. V shed 3 bases, J shed 4 bases, and the junction held 6 bases outside the gene matches. CDR3 size: 15 residues. CDR1 and CDR2 from the germline V gene are SGHVS and FQNEAQ. The CDR3 DNA sequence: TGTGCCAGCAGCTTGGAAAGGACAGGTTACAATGAGCAGTTCTTC. Amino acid sequence: CASSLERTGYNEQFF.